This is a list of T cell receptor beta chains from one sample in a study of regulatory T cells in long-lasting Graves disease. Each CDR3 protein is one row after TCRdb ran MiXCR on the multiplex PCR reads. The table has 400,000 to 450,000 distinct CDR3 sequences, about a quarter seen once; the top ten hold about 27%. Sequenced material: peripheral blood mononuclear cells (PBMCs), taken when the disease was refractory, from a patient treated with antithyroid drugs. The receptors were sampled from a female donor with Graves disease. Both conserved end residues are part of each CDR3.

v_gene: TRBV20-1; len: 15; CDR3aa: CSAEPIGAGEDEQYF
v_gene: TRBV19; len: 13; CDR3aa: CASRSLTSYEQYF
v_gene: TRBV24-1; len: 15; CDR3aa: CATSVPRQSNTEAFF
v_gene: TRBV15; len: 17; CDR3aa: CATSREATGGFVYGYTF
v_gene: TRBV28; len: 12; CDR3aa: CASTPQTGEQYF
v_gene: TRBV10-3; len: 14; CDR3aa: CAISSTVSSVEAFF
v_gene: TRBV3-1; len: 16; CDR3aa: CASTHVCPSRPHEQYF
v_gene: TRBV5-1; len: 14; CDR3aa: CASQRGEGNYGYTF
v_gene: TRBV5-1; len: 15; CDR3aa: CASSLSDASSGELFF
v_gene: TRBV3-1; len: 15; CDR3aa: CASSQDGLGGETQYF
v_gene: TRBV18; len: 12; CDR3aa: CASSLGSEKLFF
v_gene: TRBV20-1; len: 13; CDR3aa: CSAQDQGNQPQHF
v_gene: TRBV6-5; len: 15; CDR3aa: CASSYPGQGYQPQHF
v_gene: TRBV18; len: 16; CDR3aa: CASSPGLTFSGNTIYF
v_gene: TRBV30; len: 14; CDR3aa: CAWSAGSGNTEAFF
v_gene: TRBV15; len: 16; CDR3aa: CATSRVPGQGTGEQFF
v_gene: TRBV7-9; len: 16; CDR3aa: CASSLPASGSPHEQYF
v_gene: TRBV15; len: 16; CDR3aa: CATSREGSHLRGEQYF
v_gene: TRBV28; len: 16; CDR3aa: CASSLASGAYQETQYF
v_gene: TRBV2; len: 12; CDR3aa: CASSGLALEQFF
v_gene: TRBV6-9; len: 16; CDR3aa: CASSYQRGGSNQPQHF
v_gene: TRBV18; len: 15; CDR3aa: CASSPPARFDYGYTF
v_gene: TRBV7-2; len: 13; CDR3aa: CASSLAGSQPQHF
v_gene: TRBV20-1; len: 15; CDR3aa: CSARETGSGTGELFF
v_gene: TRBV7-9; len: 17; CDR3aa: CASSLIRETSSGNTIYF
v_gene: TRBV6-2/TRBV6-3; len: 15; CDR3aa: CASSYLGPGIETQYF
v_gene: TRBV28; len: 15; CDR3aa: CASSLGHQIATEAFF
v_gene: TRBV20-1; len: 13; CDR3aa: CSARVGNNEKLFF
v_gene: TRBV30; len: 11; CDR3aa: CAWGKGETQYF
v_gene: TRBV6-5; len: 15; CDR3aa: CASSYSVTGEMGYTF
v_gene: TRBV30; len: 12; CDR3aa: CAWMEGRVEAFF
v_gene: TRBV9; len: 16; CDR3aa: CASSVGGQGYPYEQYF
v_gene: TRBV5-1; len: 15; CDR3aa: CASSLSGDGGNTIYF
v_gene: TRBV29-1; len: 9; CDR3aa: CSVEGGYTF
v_gene: TRBV6-1; len: 16; CDR3aa: CASSPGLSSGANVLTF
v_gene: TRBV12-3/TRBV12-4; len: 14; CDR3aa: CASSLAGGAYEQYF
v_gene: TRBV7-9; len: 14; CDR3aa: CASSLERGNYEQYF
v_gene: TRBV12-3/TRBV12-4; len: 14; CDR3aa: CASSHGQGFLVAFF
v_gene: TRBV6-2/TRBV6-3; len: 14; CDR3aa: CASSSLGQSYGYTF
v_gene: TRBV20-1; len: 16; CDR3aa: CSARGGASGEYNEQFF
v_gene: TRBV2; len: 15; CDR3aa: CASSADRGYTDTQYF
v_gene: TRBV14; len: 14; CDR3aa: CASSQDILADTQYF
v_gene: TRBV28; len: 17; CDR3aa: CASSSLRTGGFGETQYF
v_gene: TRBV4-1; len: 15; CDR3aa: CASSRRTGDNTEAFF
v_gene: TRBV7-8; len: 14; CDR3aa: CASSLAGVGGELFF
v_gene: TRBV25-1; len: 14; CDR3aa: CARGTLLGIYEQYF
v_gene: TRBV12-3/TRBV12-4; len: 13; CDR3aa: CASSLRPGGPQHF
v_gene: TRBV20-1; len: 14; CDR3aa: CSAGGIGGADDYTF
v_gene: TRBV2; len: 13; CDR3aa: CASLSWTNEKLFF
v_gene: TRBV4-3; len: 14; CDR3aa: CASSQDYGGGEQYF
v_gene: TRBV7-3; len: 13; CDR3aa: CASSLTGRSPLHF
v_gene: TRBV29-1; len: 14; CDR3aa: CSVAGVRAHYEQYF
v_gene: TRBV30; len: 13; CDR3aa: CAWLEAVNTEAFF